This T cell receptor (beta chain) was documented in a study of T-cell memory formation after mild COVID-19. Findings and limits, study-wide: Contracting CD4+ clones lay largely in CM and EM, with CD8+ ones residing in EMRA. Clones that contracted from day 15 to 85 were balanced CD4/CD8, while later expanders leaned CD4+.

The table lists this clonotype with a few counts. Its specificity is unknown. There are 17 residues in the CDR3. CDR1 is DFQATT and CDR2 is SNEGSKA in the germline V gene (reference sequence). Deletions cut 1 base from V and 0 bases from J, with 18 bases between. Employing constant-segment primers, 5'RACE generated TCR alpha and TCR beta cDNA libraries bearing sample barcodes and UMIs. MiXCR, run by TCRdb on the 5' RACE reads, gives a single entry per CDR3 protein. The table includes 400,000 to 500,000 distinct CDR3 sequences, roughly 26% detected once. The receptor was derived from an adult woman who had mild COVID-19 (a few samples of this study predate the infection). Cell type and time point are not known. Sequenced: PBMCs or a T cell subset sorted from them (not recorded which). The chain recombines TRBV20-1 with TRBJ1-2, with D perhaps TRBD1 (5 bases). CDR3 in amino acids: CSARGGTARGANYGYTF. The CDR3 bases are TGCAGTGCTAGAGGTGGCACGGCTCGAGGGGCTAACTATGGCTACACCTTC.